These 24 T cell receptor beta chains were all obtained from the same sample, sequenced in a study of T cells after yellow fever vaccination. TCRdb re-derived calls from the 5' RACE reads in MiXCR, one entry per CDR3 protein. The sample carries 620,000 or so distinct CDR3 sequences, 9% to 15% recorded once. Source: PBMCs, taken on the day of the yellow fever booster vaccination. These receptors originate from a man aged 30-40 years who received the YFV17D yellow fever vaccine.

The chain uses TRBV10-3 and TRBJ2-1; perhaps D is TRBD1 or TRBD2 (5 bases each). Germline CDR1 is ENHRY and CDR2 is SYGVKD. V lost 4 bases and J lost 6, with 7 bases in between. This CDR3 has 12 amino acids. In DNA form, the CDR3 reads TGTGCCATCAGTGGGGACCTCAATGAGCAGTTCTTC. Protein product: CAISGDLNEQFF.

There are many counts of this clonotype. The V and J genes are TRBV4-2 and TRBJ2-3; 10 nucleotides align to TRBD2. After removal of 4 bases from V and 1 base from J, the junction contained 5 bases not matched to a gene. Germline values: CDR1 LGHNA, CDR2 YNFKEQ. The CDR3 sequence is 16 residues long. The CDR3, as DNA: TGTGCCAGCAGCCTTACTGGGACTAGCGGCACAGATACGCAGTATTTT. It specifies CASSLTGTSGTDTQYF.

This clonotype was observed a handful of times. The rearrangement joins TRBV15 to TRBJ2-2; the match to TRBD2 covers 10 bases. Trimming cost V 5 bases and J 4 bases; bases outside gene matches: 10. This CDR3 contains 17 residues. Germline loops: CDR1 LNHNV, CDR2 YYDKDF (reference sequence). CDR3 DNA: TGTGCCACCAGCGCCTTGGGGGTAGCGGGGGGCACCGGGGAGCTGTTTTTT. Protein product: CATSALGVAGGTGELFF. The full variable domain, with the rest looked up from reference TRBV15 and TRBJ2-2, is DAMVIQNPRYQVTQFGKPVTLSCSQTLNHNVMYWYQQKSSQAPKLLFHYYDKDFNNEADTPDNFQSRRPNTSFCFLDIRSPGLGDTAMYLCATSALGVAGGTGELFFGEGSRLTVL.

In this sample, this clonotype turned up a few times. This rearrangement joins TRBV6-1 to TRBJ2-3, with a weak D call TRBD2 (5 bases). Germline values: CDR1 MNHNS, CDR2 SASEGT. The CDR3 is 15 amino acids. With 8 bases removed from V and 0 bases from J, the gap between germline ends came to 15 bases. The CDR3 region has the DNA TGTGCCAGCTCCTCAGCCAGCGGAAGCACAGATACGCAGTATTTT. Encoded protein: CASSSASGSTDTQYF.

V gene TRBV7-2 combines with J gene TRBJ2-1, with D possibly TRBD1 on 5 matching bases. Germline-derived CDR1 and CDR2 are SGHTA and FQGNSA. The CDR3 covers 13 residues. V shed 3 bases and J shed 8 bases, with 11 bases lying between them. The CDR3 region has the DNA TGTGCCAGCAGCTTTGGACATCCCGATGAGCAGTTCTTC. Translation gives CASSFGHPDEQFF. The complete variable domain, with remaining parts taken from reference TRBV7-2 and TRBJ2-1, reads GAGVSQSPSNKVTEKGKDVELRCDPISGHTALYWYRQSLGQGLEFLIYFQGNSAPDKSGLPSDRFSAERTGGSVSTLTIQRTQQEDSAVYLCASSFGHPDEQFFGPGTRLTVL.

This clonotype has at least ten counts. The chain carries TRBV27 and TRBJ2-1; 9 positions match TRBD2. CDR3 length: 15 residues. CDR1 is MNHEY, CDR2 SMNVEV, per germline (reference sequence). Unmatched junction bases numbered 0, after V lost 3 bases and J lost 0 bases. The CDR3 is CASSLGLASYNEQFF. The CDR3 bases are TGTGCCAGCAGTTTGGGACTAGCCTCCTACAATGAGCAGTTCTTC.

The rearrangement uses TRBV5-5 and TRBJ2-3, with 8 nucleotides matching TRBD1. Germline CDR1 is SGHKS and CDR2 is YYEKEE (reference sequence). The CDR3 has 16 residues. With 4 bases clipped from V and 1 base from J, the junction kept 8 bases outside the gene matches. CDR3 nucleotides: TGTGCCAGCAGCAGTACTCCGACAGGGGGCACAGATACGCAGTATTTT. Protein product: CASSSTPTGGTDTQYF.

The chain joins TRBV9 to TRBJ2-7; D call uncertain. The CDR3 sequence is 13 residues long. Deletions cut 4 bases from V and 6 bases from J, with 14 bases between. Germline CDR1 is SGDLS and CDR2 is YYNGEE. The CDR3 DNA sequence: TGTGCCAGCAGCACCGCAGGCGTGGGCGAGCAGTACTTC. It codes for CASSTAGVGEQYF. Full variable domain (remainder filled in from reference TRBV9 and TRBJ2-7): DSGVTQTPKHLITATGQRVTLRCSPRSGDLSVYWYQQSLDQGLQFLIQYYNGEERAKGNILERFSAQQFPDLHSELNLSSLELGDSALYFCASSTAGVGEQYFGPGTRLTVT.

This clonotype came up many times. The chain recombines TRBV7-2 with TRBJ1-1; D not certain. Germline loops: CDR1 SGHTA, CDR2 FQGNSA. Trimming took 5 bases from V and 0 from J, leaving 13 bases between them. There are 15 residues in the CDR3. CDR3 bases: TGTGCCAGCAGCCCTCGACTGAGGATGAACACTGAAGCTTTCTTT. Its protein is CASSPRLRMNTEAFF.

The DNA of the CDR3 is TGTGCCAGCAGCTTGGACCCGGGCCTAACGAGGGGTGAGCAGTTCTTC. As protein: CASSLDPGLTRGEQFF. J is TRBJ2-1 and V is TRBV7-3; D may be TRBD1 or TRBD2 (5 bases each). Trimming stripped 3 bases from V and 9 bases from J, with 21 bases between. Germline V gene data show CDR1 as SGHTA and CDR2 as FQGTGA. The CDR3 consists of 16 residues.

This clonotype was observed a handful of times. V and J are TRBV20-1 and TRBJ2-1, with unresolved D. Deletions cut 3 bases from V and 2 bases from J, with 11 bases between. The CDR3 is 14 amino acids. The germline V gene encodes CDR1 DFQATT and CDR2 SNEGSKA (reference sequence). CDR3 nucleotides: TGCAGTGCTAGCCCCGGGTCCACCTACAATGAGCAGTTCTTC. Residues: CSASPGSTYNEQFF.

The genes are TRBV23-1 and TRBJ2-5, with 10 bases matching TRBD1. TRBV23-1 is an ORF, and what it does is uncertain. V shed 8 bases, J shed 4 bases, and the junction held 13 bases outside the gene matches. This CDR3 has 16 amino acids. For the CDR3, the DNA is TGCGCCAGCCCTAGGGGTCGACAGGGGGCTCGAGAGACCCAGTACTTC. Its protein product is CASPRGRQGARETQYF.

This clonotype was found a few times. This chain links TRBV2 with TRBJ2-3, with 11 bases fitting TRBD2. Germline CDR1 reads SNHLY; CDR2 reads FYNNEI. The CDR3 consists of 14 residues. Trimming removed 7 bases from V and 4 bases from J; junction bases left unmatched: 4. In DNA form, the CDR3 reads TGTGCCAGCAACCGACTAGCGGGATCAGATACGCAGTATTTT. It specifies CASNRLAGSDTQYF.

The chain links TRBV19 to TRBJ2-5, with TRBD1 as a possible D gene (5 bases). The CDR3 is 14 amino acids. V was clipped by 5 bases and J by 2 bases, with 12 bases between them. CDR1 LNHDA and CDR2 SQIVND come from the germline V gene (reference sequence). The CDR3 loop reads CASSVTVNQETQYF. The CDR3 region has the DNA TGTGCCAGTAGTGTGACAGTAAATCAAGAGACCCAGTACTTC.

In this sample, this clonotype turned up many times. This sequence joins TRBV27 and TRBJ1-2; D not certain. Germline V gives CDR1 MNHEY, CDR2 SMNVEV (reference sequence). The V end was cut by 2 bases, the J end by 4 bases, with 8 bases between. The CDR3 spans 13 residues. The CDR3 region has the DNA TGTGCCAGCAGTTTACGACCGAGCTATGGCTACACCTTC. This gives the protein CASSLRPSYGYTF.

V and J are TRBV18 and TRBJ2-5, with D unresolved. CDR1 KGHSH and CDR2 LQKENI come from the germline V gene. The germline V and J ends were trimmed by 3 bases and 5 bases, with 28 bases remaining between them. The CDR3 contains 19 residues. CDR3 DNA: TGTGCCAGCTCACCTTCATTGAACAGCGATGAAACCTCAAAGGAGACCCAGTACTTC. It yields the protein CASSPSLNSDETSKETQYF.

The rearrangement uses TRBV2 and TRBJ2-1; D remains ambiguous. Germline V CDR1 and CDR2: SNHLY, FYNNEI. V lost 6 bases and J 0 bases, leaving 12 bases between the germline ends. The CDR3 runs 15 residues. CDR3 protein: CASSQRSSSYNEQFF. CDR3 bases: TGTGCCAGCAGCCAACGTTCGAGCTCCTACAATGAGCAGTTCTTC.

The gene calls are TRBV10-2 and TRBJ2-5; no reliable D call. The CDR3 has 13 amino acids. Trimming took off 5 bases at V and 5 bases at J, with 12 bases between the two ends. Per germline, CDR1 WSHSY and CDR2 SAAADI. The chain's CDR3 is CASSSGPWETQYF. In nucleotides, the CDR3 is TGCGCCAGCAGTTCGGGTCCGTGGGAGACCCAGTACTTC.

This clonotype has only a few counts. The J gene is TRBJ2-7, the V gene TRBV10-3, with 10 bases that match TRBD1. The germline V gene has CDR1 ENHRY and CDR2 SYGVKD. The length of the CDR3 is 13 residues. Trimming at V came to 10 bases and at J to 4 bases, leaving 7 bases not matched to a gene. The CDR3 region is CATGTGELYEQYF. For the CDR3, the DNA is TGTGCCACGGGGACAGGGGAATTATACGAGCAGTACTTC.

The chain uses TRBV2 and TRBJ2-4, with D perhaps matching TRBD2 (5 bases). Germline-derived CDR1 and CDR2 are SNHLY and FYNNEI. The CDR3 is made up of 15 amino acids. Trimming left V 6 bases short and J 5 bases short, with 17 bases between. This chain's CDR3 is CASRRNSAGENIQYF. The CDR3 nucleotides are TGTGCCAGCAGGCGCAACTCGGCCGGGGAAAACATTCAGTACTTC.

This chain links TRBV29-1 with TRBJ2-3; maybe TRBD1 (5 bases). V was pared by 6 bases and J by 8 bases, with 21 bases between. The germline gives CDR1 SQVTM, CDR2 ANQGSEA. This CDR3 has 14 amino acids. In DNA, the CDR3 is TGCAGCGTCATTCAATACGATCAGGGTGGTACGCAGTATTTT. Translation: CSVIQYDQGGTQYF.

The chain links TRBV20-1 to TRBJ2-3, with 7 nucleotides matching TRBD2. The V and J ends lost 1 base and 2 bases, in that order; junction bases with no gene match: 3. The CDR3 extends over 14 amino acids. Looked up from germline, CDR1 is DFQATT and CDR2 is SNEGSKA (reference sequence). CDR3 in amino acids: CSARVRGDTDTQYF. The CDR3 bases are TGCAGTGCTAGAGTACGGGGGGACACAGATACGCAGTATTTT.

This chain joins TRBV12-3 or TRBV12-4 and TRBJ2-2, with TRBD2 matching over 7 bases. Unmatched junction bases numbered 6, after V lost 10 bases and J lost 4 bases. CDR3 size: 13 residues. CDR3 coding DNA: TGTGCCAACCTAGCGGCACCCACCGGGGAGCTGTTTTTT. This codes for CANLAAPTGELFF.

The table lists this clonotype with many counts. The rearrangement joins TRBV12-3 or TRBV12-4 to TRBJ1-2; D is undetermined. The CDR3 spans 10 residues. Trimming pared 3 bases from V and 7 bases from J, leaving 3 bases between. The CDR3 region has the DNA TGTGCCAGCAGTTTTGGTGGCTACACCTTC. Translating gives CASSFGGYTF.